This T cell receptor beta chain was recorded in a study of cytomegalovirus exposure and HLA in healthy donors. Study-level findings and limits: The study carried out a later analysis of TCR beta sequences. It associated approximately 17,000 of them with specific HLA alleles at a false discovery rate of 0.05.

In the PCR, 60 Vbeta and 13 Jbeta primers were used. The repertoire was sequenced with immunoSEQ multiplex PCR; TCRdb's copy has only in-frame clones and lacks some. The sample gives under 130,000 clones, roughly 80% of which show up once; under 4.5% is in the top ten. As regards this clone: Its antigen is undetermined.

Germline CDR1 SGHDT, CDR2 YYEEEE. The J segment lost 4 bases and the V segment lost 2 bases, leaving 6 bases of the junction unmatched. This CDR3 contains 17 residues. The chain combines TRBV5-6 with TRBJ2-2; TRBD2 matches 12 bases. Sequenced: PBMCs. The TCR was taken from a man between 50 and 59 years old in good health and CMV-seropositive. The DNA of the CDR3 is TGTGCCAGCAGCTTCCGACTAGCGGGAGCTATCACCGGGGAGCTGTTTTTT. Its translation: CASSFRLAGAITGELFF. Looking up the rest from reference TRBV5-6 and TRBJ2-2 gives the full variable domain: DAGVTQSPTHLIKTRGQQVTLRCSPKSGHDTVSWYQQALGQGPQFIFQYYEEEERQRGNFPDRFSGHQFPNYSSELNVNALLLGDSALYLCASSFRLAGAITGELFFGEGSRLTVL.